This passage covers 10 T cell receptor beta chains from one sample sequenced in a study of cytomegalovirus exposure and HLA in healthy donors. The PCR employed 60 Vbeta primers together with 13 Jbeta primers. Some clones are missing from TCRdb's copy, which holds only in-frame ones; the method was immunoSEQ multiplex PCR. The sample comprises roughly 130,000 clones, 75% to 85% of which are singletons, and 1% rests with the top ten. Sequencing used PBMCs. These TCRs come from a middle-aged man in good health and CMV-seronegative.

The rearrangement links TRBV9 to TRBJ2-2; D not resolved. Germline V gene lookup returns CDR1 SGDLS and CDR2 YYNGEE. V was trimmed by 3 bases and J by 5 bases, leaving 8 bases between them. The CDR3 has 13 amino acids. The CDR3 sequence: CASSGPITGELFF. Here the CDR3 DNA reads TGTGCCAGCAGCGGGCCCATTACCGGGGAGCTGTTTTTT.

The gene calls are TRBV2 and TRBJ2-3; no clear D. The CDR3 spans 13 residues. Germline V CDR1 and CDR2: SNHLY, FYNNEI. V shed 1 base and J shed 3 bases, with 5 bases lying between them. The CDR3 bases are TGTGCCAGCAGTGAAGGAGAGACAGATACGCAGTATTTT. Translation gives CASSEGETDTQYF.

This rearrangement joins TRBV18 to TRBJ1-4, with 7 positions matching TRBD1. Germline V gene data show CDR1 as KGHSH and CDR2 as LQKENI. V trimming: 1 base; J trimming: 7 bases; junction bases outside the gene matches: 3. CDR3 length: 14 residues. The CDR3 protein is CASSPRGQIEKLFF. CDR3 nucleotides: TGTGCCAGCTCACCACGGGGACAGATTGAAAAACTGTTTTTT.

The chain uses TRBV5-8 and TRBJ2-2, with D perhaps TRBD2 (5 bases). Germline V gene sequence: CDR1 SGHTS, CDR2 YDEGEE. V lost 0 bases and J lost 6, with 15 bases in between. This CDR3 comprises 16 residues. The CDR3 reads CASSLDGGWAAGELFF. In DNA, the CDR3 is TGTGCCAGCAGCTTGGACGGAGGTTGGGCGGCCGGGGAGCTGTTTTTT. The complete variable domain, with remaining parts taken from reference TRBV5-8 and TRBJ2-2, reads EAGVTQSPTHLIKTRGQQATLRCSPISGHTSVYWYQQALGLGLQFLLWYDEGEERNRGNFPPRFSGRQFPNYSSELNVNALELEDSALYLCASSLDGGWAAGELFFGEGSRLTVL.

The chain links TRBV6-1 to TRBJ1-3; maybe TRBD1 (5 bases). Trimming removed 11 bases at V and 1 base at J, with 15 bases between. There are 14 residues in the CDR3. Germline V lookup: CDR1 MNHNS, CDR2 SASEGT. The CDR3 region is CASPPAGSGNTIYF. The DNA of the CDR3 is TGTGCCTCCCCCCCGGCAGGGTCTGGAAACACCATATATTTT.

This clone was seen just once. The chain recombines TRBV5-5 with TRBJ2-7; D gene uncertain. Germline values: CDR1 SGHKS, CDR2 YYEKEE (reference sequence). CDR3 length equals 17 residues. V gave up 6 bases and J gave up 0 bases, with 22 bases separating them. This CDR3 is CASTPTVPAWSSYEQYF. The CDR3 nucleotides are TGTGCCAGCACCCCTACGGTTCCCGCCTGGAGCTCCTACGAGCAGTACTTC.

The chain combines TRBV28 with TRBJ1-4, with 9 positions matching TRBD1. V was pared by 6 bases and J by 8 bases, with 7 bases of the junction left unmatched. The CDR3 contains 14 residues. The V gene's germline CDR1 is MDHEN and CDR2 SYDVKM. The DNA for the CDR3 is TGTGCCAGCAGGCCACAGGGGGCTGGGGAAAAACTGTTTTTT. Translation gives CASRPQGAGEKLFF.

The CDR3 loop reads CASSLGIGGAEDTQYF. In DNA, the CDR3 is TGTGCCAGCAGCTTGGGGATCGGGGGGGCCGAAGATACGCAGTATTTT. The chain recombines TRBV5-4 with TRBJ2-3, with 8 bases identical to TRBD2. CDR3 length: 16 residues. Germline V gene data show CDR1 as SGHNT and CDR2 as YYREEE (reference sequence). The junction had 8 bases not matched to a gene; V was cut back by 0 bases and J by 5 bases. The full variable domain, with the rest looked up from reference TRBV5-4 and TRBJ2-3, is ETGVTQSPTHLIKTRGQQVTLRCSSQSGHNTVSWYQQALGQGPQFIFQYYREEENGRGNFPPRFSGLQFPNYSSELNVNALELDDSALYLCASSLGIGGAEDTQYFGPGTRLTVL.

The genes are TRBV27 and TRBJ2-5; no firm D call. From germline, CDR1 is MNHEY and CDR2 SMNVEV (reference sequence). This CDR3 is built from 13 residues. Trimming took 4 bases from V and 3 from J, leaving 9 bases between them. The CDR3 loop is CASSWAVKETQYF. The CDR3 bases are TGTGCCAGCAGTTGGGCAGTTAAAGAGACCCAGTACTTC.

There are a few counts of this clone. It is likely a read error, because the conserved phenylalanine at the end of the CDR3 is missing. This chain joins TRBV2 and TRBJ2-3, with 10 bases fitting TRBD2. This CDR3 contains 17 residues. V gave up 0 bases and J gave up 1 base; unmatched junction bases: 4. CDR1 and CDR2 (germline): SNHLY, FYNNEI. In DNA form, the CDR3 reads TGTGCCAGCAGTGAAGCGCTGACTAGCGGGCGCACAGATACGCAGTATGTT. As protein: CASSEALTSGRTDTQYV.